This is a list of T cell receptor beta chains from one sample in a study of cytomegalovirus exposure and HLA in healthy donors. Some clones are missing from TCRdb's copy, which holds only in-frame ones; the method was immunoSEQ multiplex PCR. The sample totals fewer than 130,000 clones; its top ten clones hold about 0.59%. Input material: PBMCs. The source of these receptors is a man aged 50-59 years in good health and CMV-seronegative. Both conserved end residues are trimmed from each CDR3.

TRBJ2-2,TRBV4-1,ASSQDGASGRKAGELF
TRBJ2-4,TRBV7-2,ASSFAHGDIQY
TRBJ2-1,TRBV9,ASSVVGQNYNEQF
TRBJ2-7,TRBV29-1,SVATSAYYEQY
TRBJ2-2,TRBV19,ASMRRDRRNTGELF
TRBJ1-1,TRBV5-1,ASSGGQPMNTEAF
TRBJ2-7,TRBV5-4,ASSLWDRRTYEQY
.,TRBV9,ASSTRGAPGYEQY
TRBJ2-1,TRBV7-9,ASSFPGQGAYNEQF
TRBJ2-2,TRBV7-9,ASTSGRVDTGELF
TRBJ1-5,TRBV10-3,AISHGQGESSNQPQH
TRBJ1-1,TRBV14,ASSVGVGGRYTEAF
TRBJ1-2,TRBV2,ASSRDREVHGYT
TRBJ2-2,TRBV6-6,ASSYLTGLAGELF
TRBJ2-3,TRBV20-1,SATSGDTQY
TRBJ1-5,TRBV7-2,ASRGEGGQYQPQH
TRBJ2-3,TRBV15,ATSRVAYTDTQY
TRBJ1-5,TRBV4-1,ASSSGGNGDQPQH
TRBJ1-4,TRBV4-3,ASSRANEATNEKLF
TRBJ2-7,TRBV30,AWSYPGGGEQY
TRBJ1-2,TRBV6-1,ASSEDAGLTNYGYT
TRBJ2-7,TRBV11-2,ASSSPPPGFAYEQY
TRBJ2-2,TRBV7-9,ASSRATSRYTGELF
TRBJ2-5,TRBV5-6,ASSLVASGRAGETQY
TRBJ1-1,TRBV7-9,ASSPQGSGTEAF
TRBJ1-2,TRBV29-1,SVGPGGYGYT
TRBJ2-3,TRBV7-9,ASSLWLAGSTDTQY
TRBJ1-1,TRBV9,ASSPGTGLRNTEAF
TRBJ2-3,TRBV7-2,ASSPRDTQY
TRBJ1-3,TRBV19,ASRTAGGQDLPGNTIY
TRBJ2-1,TRBV29-1,SVAGLALEQF
TRBJ2-3,TRBV29-1,SADHLGADTQY
TRBJ1-4,TRBV15,ATSRDVGGDNEKLF
TRBJ1-4,TRBV5-6,ASSLQGANEKLF
TRBJ2-7,TRBV5-1,ASSFSTEAGKLYEQY
TRBJ2-7,TRBV14,ASSQVVGGIYEQY
TRBJ1-2,TRBV5-4,ASSLDTNYGYT
TRBJ2-7,TRBV2,ASRSDRATYEQY
TRBJ2-2,TRBV5-1,ASSLDPGQGTGELF
TRBJ2-2,TRBV19,ASSIEAGVYTGELF
TRBJ1-3,TRBV4-1,ASSHGQTNSGNTIY
TRBJ2-7,TRBV2,ASSESIASYEQY
TRBJ1-2,TRBV5-6,ASSLETEYGYT
TRBJ2-1,TRBV9,ASSVESGGREQF
TRBJ2-3,TRBV9,ASGVGPNTDTQY
TRBJ2-3,TRBV4-3,ASSPQTAGTSGNTDTQY